A single T cell receptor beta chain is shown here with its context. Its antigen is currently unknown. The PCR ran on 60 Vbeta and 13 Jbeta primers. Clones were sequenced by immunoSEQ multiplex PCR, and TCRdb holds only the in-frame ones, with some missing. The sample holds 110,000 or so clones; over 75% are singletons and the top ten take more than 1.4%. The data belong to a study of cytomegalovirus exposure and HLA in healthy donors. Study-wide context: The early release's HLA-typed donors yielded 65 million to 85 million unique TCRs. General study results and limits: Later, an analysis showed that TCR beta chains associated with HLA were more clonally expanded than others that were equally common. The listing of 150 to 200 TCR beta chains classed them as cytomegalovirus-associated.

Per the germline V gene, CDR1 is SGHTA and CDR2 is FQGNSA. V lost 4 bases to trimming and J lost 2 bases, with 15 bases between them. The CDR3 has 16 amino acids. The receptor was isolated from a woman between 18 and 29 years old in good health and CMV-seronegative. The J gene is TRBJ1-5, the V gene TRBV7-2; no definite D call. Source material: PBMCs. CDR3 in amino acids: CASSSGWGGGNQPQHF. CDR3 nucleotide sequence: TGTGCCAGCAGCTCAGGATGGGGAGGTGGCAATCAGCCCCAGCATTTT. Using reference TRBV7-2 and TRBJ1-5 for the parts outside the CDR3, the full variable domain is GAGVSQSPSNKVTEKGKDVELRCDPISGHTALYWYRQSLGQGLEFLIYFQGNSAPDKSGLPSDRFSAERTGGSVSTLTIQRTQQEDSAVYLCASSSGWGGGNQPQHFGDGTRLSIL.